This TCR beta chain originates from a study of T cell changes during pregnancy in multiple sclerosis. Sequencing was performed with immunoSEQ multiplex PCR; in TCRdb, only in-frame clones are kept and a portion is missing. The sample has approximately 20,000 clones, roughly 88% seen once. Trimming took 4 bases from V and 10 from J, leaving 17 bases between them. Germline CDR1 and CDR2: MNHEY and SVGAGI. The length of the CDR3 is 15 residues. The source material was CD8+ T cells from peripheral blood mononuclear cells, sampled after pregnancy. J is TRBJ1-6 and V is TRBV6-5, with D unresolved. The sequence was collected from a female donor in good health, enrolled as a control in a pregnancy study. CDR3 in DNA: TGTGCCAGCAGTTCACAACCCGGGAGCAACTCACCCCTCCACTTT. It specifies CASSSQPGSNSPLHF.